This TCR beta chain was profiled in a study of cytomegalovirus exposure and HLA in healthy donors. Study-level points and caveats: Both high specificity and high sensitivity reportedly marked the classifier's diagnosis of cytomegalovirus status. Subsequent analysis found a tendency for first-cohort TCR clusters to co-occur within the 90 to 150 validation repertoires. Cytomegalovirus-associated status was assigned to about 160 TCR beta chains.

The donors were in the approximately 120-subject validation cohort, distinct from the approximately 700-subject first cohort. Remarks on this clone: The antigen remains undetermined.

Profiling relied on immunoSEQ multiplex PCR, and the TCRdb table lists in-frame clones only, not all of them. The data contain approximately 46,000 clones, around nine tenths of them singletons. The CDR3 covers 14 residues. With 3 bases clipped from V and 5 bases from J, the junction kept 2 bases outside the gene matches. The germline gives CDR1 SGHTA, CDR2 FQGNSA. Material: PBMCs. The source of this sequence is a man younger than 35 in good health and CMV-seronegative. This sequence joins TRBV7-2 and TRBJ1-1; 11 bases match TRBD1. Written as DNA, the CDR3 is TGTGCCAGCAGCTTGGACAGGGGGCGGACTGAAGCTTTCTTT. Amino acid sequence: CASSLDRGRTEAFF.